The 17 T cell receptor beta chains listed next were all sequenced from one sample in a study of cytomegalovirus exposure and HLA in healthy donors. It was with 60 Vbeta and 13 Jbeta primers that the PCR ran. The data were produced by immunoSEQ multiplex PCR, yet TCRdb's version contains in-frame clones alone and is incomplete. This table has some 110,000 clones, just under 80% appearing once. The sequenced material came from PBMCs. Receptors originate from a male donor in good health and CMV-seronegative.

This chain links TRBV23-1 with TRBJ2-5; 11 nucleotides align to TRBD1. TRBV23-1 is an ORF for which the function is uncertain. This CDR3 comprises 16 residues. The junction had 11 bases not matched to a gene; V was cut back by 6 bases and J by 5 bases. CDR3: CASSHRDRGVTETQYF. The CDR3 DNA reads TGCGCCAGCAGCCATCGGGACAGGGGGGTGACGGAGACCCAGTACTTC.

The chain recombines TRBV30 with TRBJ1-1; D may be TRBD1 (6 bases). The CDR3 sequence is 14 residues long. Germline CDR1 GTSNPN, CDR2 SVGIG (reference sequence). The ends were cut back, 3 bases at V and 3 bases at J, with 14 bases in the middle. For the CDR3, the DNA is TGTGCCTGGAGCGGCAATCACAGGGACACTGAAGCTTTCTTT. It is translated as CAWSGNHRDTEAFF.

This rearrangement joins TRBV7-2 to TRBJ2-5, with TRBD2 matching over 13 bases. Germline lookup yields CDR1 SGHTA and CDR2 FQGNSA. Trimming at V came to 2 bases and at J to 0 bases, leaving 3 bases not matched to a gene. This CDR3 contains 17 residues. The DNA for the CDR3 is TGTGCCAGCAGCTTACGACTAGCGGGGGGATACCAAGAGACCCAGTACTTC. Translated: CASSLRLAGGYQETQYF.

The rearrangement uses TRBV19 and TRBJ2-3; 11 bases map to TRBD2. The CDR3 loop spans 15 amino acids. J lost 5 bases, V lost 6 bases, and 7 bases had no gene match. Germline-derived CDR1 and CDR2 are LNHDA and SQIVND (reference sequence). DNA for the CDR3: TGTGCCAGTAGGAGTGTTGGACTAGCGGGAGATACGCAGTATTTT. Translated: CASRSVGLAGDTQYF.

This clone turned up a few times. The CDR3 spells CASSPTAGGLAFF. The CDR3 DNA follows: TGTGCCAGCAGCCCGACGGCAGGGGGACTTGCTTTCTTT. This chain uses TRBV7-9 with TRBJ1-1; 7 nucleotides agree with TRBD1. CDR3 length: 13 residues. Germline trimming cut 5 bases from V and 11 bases from J; bases unmatched to any gene: 11. The germline CDR1 and CDR2 sequences are SEHNR and FQNEAQ (reference sequence).

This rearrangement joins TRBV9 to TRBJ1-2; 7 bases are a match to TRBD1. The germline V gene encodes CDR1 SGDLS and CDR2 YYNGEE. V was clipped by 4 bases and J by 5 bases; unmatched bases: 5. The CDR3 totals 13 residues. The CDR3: CASSMGTEYGYTF. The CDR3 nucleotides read TGTGCCAGCAGCATGGGGACAGAATATGGCTACACCTTC. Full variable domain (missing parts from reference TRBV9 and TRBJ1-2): DSGVTQTPKHLITATGQRVTLRCSPRSGDLSVYWYQQSLDQGLQFLIQYYNGEERAKGNILERFSAQQFPDLHSELNLSSLELGDSALYFCASSMGTEYGYTFGSGTRLTVV.

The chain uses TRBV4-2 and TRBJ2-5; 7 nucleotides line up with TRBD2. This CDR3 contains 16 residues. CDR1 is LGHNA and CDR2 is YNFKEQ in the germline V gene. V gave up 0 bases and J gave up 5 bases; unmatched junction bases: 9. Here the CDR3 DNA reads TGTGCCAGCAGCCAAGATGGGGCTAGCGGTGCGGAGACCCAGTACTTC. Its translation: CASSQDGASGAETQYF.

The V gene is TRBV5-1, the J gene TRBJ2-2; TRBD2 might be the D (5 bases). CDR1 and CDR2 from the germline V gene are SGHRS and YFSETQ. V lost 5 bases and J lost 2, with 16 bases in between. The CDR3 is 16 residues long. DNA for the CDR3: TGCGCCAGCAGTCCTAGCAGGACTTCAAACACCGGGGAGCTGTTTTTT. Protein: CASSPSRTSNTGELFF.

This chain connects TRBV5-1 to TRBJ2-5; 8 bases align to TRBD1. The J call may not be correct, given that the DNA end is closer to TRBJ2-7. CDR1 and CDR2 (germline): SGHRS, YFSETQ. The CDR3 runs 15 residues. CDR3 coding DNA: TGCGCCAGCAGCTATATTGGACAGGGCTCGTACGAGCAGTACTTC. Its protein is CASSYIGQGSYEQYF.

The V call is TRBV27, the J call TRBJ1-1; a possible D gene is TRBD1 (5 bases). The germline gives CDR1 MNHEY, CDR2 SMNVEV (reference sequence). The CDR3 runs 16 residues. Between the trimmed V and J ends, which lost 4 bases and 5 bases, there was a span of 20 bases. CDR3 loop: CASSSPLAPRGTEAFF. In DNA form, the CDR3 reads TGTGCCAGCAGTTCGCCTTTAGCCCCTAGGGGTACTGAAGCTTTCTTT.

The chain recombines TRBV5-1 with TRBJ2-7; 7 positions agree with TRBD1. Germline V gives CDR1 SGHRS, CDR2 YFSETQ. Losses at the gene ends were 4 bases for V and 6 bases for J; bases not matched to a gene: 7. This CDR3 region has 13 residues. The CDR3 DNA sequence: TGCGCCAGCAGCCCCCAGGGGGTCGGCGAGCAGTACTTC. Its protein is CASSPQGVGEQYF.

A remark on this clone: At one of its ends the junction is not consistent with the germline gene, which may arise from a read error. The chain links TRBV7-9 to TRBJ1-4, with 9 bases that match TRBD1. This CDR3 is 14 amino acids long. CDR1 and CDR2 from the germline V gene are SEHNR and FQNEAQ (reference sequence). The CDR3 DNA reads TGTGCCAGCAGCGCGGGACAGGGAAATGAAAAACCGTTTTTT. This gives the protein CASSAGQGNEKPFF.

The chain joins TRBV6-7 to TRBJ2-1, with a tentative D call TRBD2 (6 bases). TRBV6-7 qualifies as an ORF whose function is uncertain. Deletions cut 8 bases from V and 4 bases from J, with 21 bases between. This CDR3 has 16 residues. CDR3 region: CASSVTGSSEYNEQFF. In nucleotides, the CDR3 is TGTGCCAGCTCCGTGACTGGGTCTAGCGAATACAATGAGCAGTTCTTC.

The CDR3 protein is CASSLGAGAFYEQFF. The CDR3 nucleotides are TGTGCCAGCAGCTTAGGGGCAGGGGCATTTTATGAGCAGTTCTTC. This chain joins TRBV7-9 and TRBJ2-1; TRBD1 is a possible D gene (6 bases). Germline V gives CDR1 SEHNR, CDR2 FQNEAQ (reference sequence). The V and J ends lost 1 base and 8 bases respectively, with 15 bases between them. There are 15 residues in the CDR3.

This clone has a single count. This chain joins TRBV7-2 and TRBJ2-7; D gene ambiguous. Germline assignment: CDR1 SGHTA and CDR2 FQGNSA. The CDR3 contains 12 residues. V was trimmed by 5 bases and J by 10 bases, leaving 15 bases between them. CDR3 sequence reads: CASSQTGASQYF. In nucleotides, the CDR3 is TGTGCCAGCAGCCAAACCGGAGCGTCACAGTACTTC.

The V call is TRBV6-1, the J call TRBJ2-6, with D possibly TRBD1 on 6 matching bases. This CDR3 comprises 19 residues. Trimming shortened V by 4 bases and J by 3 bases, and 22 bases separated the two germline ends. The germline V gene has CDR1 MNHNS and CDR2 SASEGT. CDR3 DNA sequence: TGTGCCAGCAGTGCAATCACCACTGGGGGCGCTGGTGGGGCCAACGTCCTGACTTTC. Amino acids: CASSAITTGGAGGANVLTF.

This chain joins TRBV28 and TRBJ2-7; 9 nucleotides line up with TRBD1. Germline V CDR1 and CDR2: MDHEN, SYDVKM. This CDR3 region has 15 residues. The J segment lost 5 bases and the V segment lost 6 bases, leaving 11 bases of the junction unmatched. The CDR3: CASRYGGTGGHEQYF. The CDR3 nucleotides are TGTGCCAGCAGGTACGGAGGCACAGGGGGCCACGAGCAGTACTTC.